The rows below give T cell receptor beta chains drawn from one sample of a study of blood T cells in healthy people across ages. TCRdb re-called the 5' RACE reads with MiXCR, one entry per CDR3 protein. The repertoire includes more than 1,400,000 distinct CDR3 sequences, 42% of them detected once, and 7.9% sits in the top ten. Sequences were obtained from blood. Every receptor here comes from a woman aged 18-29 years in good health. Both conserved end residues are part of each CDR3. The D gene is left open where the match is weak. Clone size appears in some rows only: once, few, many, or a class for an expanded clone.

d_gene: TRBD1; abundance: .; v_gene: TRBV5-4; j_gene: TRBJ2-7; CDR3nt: TGTGCCAGCAGCAAGGCGGGCAGGGGGAACAATGAGCAGTACTTC; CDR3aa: CASSKAGRGNNEQYF
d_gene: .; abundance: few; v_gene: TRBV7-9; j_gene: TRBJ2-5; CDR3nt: TGTGCCAGCAGCGTAGGACAGCTCAATATCCAAGAGACCCAGTACTTC; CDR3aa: CASSVGQLNIQETQYF
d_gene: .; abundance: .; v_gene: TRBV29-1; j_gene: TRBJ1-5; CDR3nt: TGCAGCGTTGAAGAGGGTTCGGGTCAGCCCCAGCATTTT; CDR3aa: CSVEEGSGQPQHF
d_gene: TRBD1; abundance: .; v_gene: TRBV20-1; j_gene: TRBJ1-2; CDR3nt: TGCAGTGCTAGACGGCCCCCTGGCGACAGGGCCGATTTCTACTATGGCTACACCTTC; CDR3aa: CSARRPPGDRADFYYGYTF
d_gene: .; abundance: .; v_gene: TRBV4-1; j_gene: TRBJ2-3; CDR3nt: TGCGCCAGCAGCCTTCCCCGGGCCGGACTACAAACGGCAGATACGCAGTATTTT; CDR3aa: CASSLPRAGLQTADTQYF
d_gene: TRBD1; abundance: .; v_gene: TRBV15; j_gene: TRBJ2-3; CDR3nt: TGTGCCACCAGCAGGACGACAGGGCCGTCAGATACGCAGTATTTT; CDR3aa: CATSRTTGPSDTQYF
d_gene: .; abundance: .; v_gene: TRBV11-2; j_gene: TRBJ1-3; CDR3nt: TGTACCTCAACGGATGGAAACACCATATATTTT; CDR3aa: CTSTDGNTIYF
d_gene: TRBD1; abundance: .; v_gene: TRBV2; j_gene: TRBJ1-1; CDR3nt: TGTGCCAGCAGTGAAACAGGGGGCGCAAACACTGAAGCTTTCTTT; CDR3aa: CASSETGGANTEAFF
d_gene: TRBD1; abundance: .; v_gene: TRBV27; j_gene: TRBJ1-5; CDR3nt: TGTGCCAGCAGTCGCGGGACAGGGGATTCGGTAGGAGCCCAGCATTTT; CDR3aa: CASSRGTGDSVGAQHF
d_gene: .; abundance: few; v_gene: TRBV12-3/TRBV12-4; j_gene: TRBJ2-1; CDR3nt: TGTGCCAGCAGTTTGACCGATCAATACGGAAATGAGCAGTTCTTC; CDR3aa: CASSLTDQYGNEQFF
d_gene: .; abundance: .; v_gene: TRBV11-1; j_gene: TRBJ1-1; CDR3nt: TGTGCCAGCGGGGTTGGGACTGAAGCTTTCTTT; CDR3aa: CASGVGTEAFF
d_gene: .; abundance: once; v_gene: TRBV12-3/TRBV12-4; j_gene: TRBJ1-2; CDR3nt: TGTGCCAGCATCGGCCGGAGGGGAGGAGGCTATGGCTACACCTTC; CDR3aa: CASIGRRGGGYGYTF
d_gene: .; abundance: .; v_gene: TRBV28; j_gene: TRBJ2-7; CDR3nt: TGTGCCAGCAGTTTATTGGGAGGTGGCCACGAGCAGTACTTC; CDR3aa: CASSLLGGGHEQYF
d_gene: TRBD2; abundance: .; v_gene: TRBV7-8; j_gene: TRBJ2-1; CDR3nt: TGTGCCAGCGACTTTAGCGGGGAGAAGGGCAATGAGCAGTTCTTC; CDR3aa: CASDFSGEKGNEQFF
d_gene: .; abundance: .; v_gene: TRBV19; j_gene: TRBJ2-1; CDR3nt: TGTGCCAGTAGCCTTAGCGCGACTACCTACAATGAGCAGTTCTTC; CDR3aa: CASSLSATTYNEQFF
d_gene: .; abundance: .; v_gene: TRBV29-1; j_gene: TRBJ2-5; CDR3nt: TGCAGCGCCGACAAGGGTGCAGAGACCCAGTACTTC; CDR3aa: CSADKGAETQYF
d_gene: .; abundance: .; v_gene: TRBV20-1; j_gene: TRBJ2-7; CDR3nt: TGCAGTGCTACCCGACAGGATATTGAGCAGTACTTC; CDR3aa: CSATRQDIEQYF
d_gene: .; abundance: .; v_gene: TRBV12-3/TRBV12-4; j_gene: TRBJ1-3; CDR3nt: TGTGCCAGCAGTTTAAGGCCGGGACGGGCGCACTCTGGAAACACCATATATTTT; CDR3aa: CASSLRPGRAHSGNTIYF
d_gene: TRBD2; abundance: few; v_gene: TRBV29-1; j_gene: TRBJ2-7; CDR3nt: TGCAGCGTTGACGGGACTAGCGGGGGTTCCTACGAGCAGTACTTC; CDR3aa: CSVDGTSGGSYEQYF
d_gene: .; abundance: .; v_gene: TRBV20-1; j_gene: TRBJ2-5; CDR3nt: TGCAGTGCTAGACCTTCCGAGACCCAGTACTTC; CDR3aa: CSARPSETQYF
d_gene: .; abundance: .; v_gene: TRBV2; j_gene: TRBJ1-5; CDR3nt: TGTGCCAGCAGTGAATACAGGGTAGGGGGAAATCAGCCCCAGCATTTT; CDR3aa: CASSEYRVGGNQPQHF
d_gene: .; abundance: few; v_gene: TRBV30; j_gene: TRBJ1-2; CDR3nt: TGTGCCTGGAGTGTCGGTCCAGGCCCCTATGGCTACACCTTC; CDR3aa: CAWSVGPGPYGYTF
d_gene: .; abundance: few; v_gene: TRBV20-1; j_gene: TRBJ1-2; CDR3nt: TGCAGTGCTAGATGGGTCTTAGGAGATGGCTACACCTTC; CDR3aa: CSARWVLGDGYTF
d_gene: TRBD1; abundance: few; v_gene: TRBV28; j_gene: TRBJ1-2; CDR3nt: TGTGCCAGCTGCCCGACAGGGGCCCGCTATGGCTACACCTTC; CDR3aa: CASCPTGARYGYTF
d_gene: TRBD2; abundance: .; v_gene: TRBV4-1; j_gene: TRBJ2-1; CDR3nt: TGCGCCAGCAGCCCCGACGGACTAGCGGGAGGGAAGTTCTTC; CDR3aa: CASSPDGLAGGKFF
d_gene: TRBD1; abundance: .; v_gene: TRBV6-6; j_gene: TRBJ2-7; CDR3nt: TGTGCCAGCACCTTACAGGGGTATTCTGACAATGAGCAGTACTTC; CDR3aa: CASTLQGYSDNEQYF
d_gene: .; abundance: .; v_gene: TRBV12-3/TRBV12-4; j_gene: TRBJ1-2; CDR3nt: TGTGCCAGCAGTCCCGACGGACTCTATGGCTACACCTTC; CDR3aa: CASSPDGLYGYTF
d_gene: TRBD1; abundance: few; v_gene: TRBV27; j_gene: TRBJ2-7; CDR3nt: TGTGCCAGCAGTCCCGGGACAGGGGCGCGGGAGCAGTACTTC; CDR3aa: CASSPGTGAREQYF
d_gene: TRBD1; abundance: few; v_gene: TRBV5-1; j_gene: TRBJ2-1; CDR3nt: TGCGCCAGCAGCGACGGACAGGGGGAGAATGAGCAGTTCTTC; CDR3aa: CASSDGQGENEQFF
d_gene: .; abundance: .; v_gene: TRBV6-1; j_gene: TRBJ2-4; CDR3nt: TGTGCCAGCAGTGATCTCTGGGGTAGGGCCAAAAACATTCAGTACTTC; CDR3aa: CASSDLWGRAKNIQYF
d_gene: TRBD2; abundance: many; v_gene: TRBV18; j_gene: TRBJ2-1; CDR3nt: TGTGCCAGCTCGCGCGGACTAGCGGGAGAGAATGAGCAGTTCTTC; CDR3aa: CASSRGLAGENEQFF
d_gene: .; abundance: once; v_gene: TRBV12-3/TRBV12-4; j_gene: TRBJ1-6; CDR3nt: TGTGCCAGCAGCCCGTTCTTAAGGGCTTCACCCCCCCACTTT; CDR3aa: CASSPFLRASPPHF
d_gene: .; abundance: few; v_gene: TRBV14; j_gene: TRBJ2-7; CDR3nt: TGTGCCAGCAGCCAAGATTGGGACACTACCTACGAGCAGTACTTC; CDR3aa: CASSQDWDTTYEQYF
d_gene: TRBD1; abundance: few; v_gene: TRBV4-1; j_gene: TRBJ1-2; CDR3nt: TGCGCCAGCAGCCAAGACCTGAGTCCCGGGACAGGGTATGGCTACACCTTC; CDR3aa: CASSQDLSPGTGYGYTF
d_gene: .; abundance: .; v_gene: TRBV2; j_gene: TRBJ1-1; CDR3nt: TGTGCCAGCAGTGAAGGTGAGCGTGAAGCTTTCTTT; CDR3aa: CASSEGEREAFF
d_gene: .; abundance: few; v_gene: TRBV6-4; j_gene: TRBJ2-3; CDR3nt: TGTGCCAGCAGTGAGCAGGGGAGTGCAGATACGCAGTATTTT; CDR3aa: CASSEQGSADTQYF
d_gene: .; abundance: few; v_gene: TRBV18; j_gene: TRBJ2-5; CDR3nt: TGTGCCAGCTCGAGGTCAGCCCAAGAGACCCAGTACTTC; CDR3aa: CASSRSAQETQYF
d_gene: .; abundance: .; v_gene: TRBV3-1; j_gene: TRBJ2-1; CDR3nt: TGTGCCAGCAGCCGGGACTGGGGTGAGCAGTTCTTC; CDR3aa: CASSRDWGEQFF
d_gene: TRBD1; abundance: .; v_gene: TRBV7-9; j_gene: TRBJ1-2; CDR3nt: TGTGCCAGCAGCTTAGTAGCGGGACAGGGGGCCTATGGCTACACCTTC; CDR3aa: CASSLVAGQGAYGYTF
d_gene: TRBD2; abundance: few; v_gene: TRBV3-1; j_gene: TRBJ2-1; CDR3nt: TGTGCCAGCAGCCAAGCTCCAGGACTAGCGGGGAATGAGCAGTTCTTC; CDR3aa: CASSQAPGLAGNEQFF
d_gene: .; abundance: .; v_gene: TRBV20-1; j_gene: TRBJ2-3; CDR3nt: TGCAGTGCCCCGGAACGCACAGATACGCAGTATTTT; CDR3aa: CSAPERTDTQYF
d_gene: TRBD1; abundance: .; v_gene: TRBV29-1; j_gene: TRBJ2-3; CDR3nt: TGCAGCGCCAACAGGGGTTCTAGCACAGATACGCAGTATTTT; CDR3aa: CSANRGSSTDTQYF
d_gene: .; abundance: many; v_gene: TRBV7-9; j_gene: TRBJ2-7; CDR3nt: TGTGCCAGCAGCTCCGTGATCGCGGGTTCCTACGAGCAGTACTTC; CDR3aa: CASSSVIAGSYEQYF
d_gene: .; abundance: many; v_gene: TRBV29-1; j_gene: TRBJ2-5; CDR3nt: TGCAGCGTTTTTTACCTCGGAGAGACCCAGTACTTC; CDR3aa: CSVFYLGETQYF
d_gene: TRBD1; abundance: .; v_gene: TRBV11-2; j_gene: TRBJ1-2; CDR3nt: TGTGCCAGCAGCTCGACCGGGGACAGGGGTCGTGGCTACACCTTC; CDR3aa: CASSSTGDRGRGYTF
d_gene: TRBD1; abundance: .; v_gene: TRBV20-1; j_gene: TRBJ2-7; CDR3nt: TGCAGTGCTGTCGACAGGGGAAGTTCTGGTGAGCAGTACTTC; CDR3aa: CSAVDRGSSGEQYF
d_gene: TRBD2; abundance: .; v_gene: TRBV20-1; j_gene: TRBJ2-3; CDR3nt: TGCAGTGCTAGAGATCCGACTAGCGGGAGGGCCGGGGATACGCAGTATTTT; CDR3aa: CSARDPTSGRAGDTQYF